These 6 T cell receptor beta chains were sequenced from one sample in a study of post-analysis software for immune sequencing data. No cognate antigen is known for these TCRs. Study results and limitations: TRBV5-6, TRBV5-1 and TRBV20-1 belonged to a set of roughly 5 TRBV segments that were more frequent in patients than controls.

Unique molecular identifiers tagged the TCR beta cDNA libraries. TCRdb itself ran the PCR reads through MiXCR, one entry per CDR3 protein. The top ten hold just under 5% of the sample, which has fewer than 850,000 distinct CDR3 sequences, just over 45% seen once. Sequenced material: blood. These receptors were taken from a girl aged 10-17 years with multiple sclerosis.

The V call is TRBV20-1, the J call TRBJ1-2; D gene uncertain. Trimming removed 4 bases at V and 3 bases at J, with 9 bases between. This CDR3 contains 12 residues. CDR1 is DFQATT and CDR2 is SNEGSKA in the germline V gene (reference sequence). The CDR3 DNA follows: TGCAGTGCTAAAGACACGTACTATGGCTACACCTTC. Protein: CSAKDTYYGYTF.

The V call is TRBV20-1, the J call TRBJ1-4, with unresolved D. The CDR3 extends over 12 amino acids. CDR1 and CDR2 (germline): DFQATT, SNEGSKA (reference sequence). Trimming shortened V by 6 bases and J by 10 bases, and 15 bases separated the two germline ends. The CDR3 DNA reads TGCAGTGCCTTTAAAACCGCCGCAAAACTGTTTTTT. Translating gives CSAFKTAAKLFF.

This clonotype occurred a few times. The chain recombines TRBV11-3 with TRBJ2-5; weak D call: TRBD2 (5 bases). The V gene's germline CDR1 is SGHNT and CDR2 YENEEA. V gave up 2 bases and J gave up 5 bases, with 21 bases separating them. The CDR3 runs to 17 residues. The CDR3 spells CASSLRLASRGRETQYF. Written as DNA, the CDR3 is TGTGCCAGCAGCTTAAGGTTGGCGTCACGGGGAAGGGAGACCCAGTACTTC.

CDR3 amino acids: CASSTGESTPTSTDTQYF. The CDR3 DNA is TGTGCCAGCAGCACAGGAGAGTCGACTCCGACTAGCACAGATACGCAGTATTTT. V gene TRBV13 combines with J gene TRBJ2-3, with D possibly TRBD1 on 5 matching bases. Germline CDR1 is PRHDT and CDR2 is FYEKMQ (reference sequence). The V end was cut by 5 bases, the J end by 0 bases, with 21 bases between. This CDR3 has 18 residues.

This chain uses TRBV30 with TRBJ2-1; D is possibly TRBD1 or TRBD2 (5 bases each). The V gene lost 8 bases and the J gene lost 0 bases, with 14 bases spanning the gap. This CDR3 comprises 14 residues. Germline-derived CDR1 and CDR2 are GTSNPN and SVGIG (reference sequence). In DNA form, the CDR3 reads TGTGCCGGGACCCCATGGGGCTCCTACAATGAGCAGTTCTTC. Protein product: CAGTPWGSYNEQFF.

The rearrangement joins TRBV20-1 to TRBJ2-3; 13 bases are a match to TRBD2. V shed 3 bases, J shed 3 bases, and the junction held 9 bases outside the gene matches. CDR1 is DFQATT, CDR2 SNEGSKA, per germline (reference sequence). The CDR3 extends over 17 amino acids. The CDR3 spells CSASGSTSGRATDTQYF. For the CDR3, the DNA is TGCAGTGCTAGTGGATCCACTAGCGGGAGGGCAACAGATACGCAGTATTTT.